The clone carrying this TCR beta chain was detected ten times or more. As yet, its antigen is unknown. TCRdb re-called the 5' RACE reads with MiXCR, one entry per CDR3 protein. There are about 350,000 distinct CDR3 sequences in the sample; under 25% occur only once, and roughly 21% lies in the top ten. The CDR3 has 14 residues. Germline CDR1 is SGHAT and CDR2 is FQDESV (reference sequence). Trimming pared 7 bases from V and 4 bases from J, leaving 15 bases between. The data originate from a study of T-cell memory formation after mild COVID-19. Study background: Clustering of TCRs was largely donor specific. Study-level results: Pre-infection memory showed some responding clones, and this suggested that cross-reactive memory joined. Among clones peaking at day 37 in the second wave, SARS-CoV-2 specificity remained unconfirmed. A second wave expanding day 15 to 37 was CD4+-biased; contracting clones were balanced.

The specimen sequenced was PBMCs or a T cell subset sorted from them (not recorded which). This chain joins TRBV11-1 and TRBJ2-3; D is unresolved. The clonotype was recovered from a man between 18 and 29 years old who had mild COVID-19 (a few samples of this study predate the infection). Cell type and time point are not known. The CDR3 nucleotides read TGTGCCAGCACCCTTTCCCGGTCCGCAGATACGCAGTATTTT. Residues: CASTLSRSADTQYF.